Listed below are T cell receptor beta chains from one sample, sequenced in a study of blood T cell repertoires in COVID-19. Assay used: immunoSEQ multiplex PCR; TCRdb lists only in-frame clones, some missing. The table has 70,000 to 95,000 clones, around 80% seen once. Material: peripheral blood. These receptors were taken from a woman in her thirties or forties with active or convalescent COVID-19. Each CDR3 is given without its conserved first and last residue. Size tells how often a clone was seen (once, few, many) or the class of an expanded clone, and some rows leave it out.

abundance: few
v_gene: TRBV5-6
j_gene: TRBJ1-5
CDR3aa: ASSRWTGPNQPQH

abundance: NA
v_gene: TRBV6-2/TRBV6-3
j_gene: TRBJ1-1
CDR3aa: ASSYRTGVAEAF

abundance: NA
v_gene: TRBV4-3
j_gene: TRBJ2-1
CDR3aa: ASSQGRQNHNEQF

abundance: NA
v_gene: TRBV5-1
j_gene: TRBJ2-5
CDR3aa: ASSFFGGETQY

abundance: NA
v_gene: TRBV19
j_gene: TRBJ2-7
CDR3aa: ASSRRTGVNEQY

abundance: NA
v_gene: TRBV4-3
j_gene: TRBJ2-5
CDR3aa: ASSQDHSGSFVETQY

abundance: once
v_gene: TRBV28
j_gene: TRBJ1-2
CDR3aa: ASSPTGLGFYGYT

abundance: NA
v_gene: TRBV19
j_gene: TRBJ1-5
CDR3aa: ASRKGRDRNQPQH

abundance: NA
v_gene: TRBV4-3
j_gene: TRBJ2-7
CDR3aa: ASSQGQGGGSYYEQY

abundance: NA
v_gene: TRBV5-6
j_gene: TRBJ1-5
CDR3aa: ASSLGQGGQPQH

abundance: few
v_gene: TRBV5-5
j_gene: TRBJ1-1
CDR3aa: ASSYGATSSEAF

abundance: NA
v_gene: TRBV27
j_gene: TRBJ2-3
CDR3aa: ASSSSWGGDTQY

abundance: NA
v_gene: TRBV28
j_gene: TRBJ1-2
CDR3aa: VWLDPNYGYT

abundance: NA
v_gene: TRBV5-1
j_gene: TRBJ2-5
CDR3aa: ASSLETGVNQY

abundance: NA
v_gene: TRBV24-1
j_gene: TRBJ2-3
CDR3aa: ATSDFGAASTDTQY

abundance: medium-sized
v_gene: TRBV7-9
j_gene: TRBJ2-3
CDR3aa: ASSLPIVGIEDTQY

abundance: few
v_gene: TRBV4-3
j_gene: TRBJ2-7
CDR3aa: ASSQEGQGRHEQY

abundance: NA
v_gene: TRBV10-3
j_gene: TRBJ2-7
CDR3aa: AISERGSRYEQY

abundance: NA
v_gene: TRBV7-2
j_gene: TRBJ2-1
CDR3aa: ASSLTSGDWDEQF

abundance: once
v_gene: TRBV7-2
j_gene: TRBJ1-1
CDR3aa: ASSLPGGSTEAF

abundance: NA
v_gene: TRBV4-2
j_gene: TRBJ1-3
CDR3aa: ASSQEGGGLTGNTIY

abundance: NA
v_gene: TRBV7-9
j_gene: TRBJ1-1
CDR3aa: ASSSESNTEAF

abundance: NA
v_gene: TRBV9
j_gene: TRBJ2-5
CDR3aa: ASSVGWDRPGRETQY

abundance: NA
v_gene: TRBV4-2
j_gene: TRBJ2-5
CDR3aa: ASSSRQGREETQY

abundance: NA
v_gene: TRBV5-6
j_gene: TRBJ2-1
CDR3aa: ASRYGSNEQF

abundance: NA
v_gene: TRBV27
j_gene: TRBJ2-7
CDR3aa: ASSLSRDSYEQY

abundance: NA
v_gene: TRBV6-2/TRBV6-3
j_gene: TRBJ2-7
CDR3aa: ASSYSLDRSSYEQY

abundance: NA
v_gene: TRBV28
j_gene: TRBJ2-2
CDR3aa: ASSFGHPNTGELF

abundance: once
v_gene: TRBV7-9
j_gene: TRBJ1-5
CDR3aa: ASSGSWNQPQH

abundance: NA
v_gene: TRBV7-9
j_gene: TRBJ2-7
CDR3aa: ASSLVPPRGGYEQY

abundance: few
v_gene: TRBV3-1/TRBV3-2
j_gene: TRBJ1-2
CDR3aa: ASSPAGRVSYGYT

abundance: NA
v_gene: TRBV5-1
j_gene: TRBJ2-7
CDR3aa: ASSTDRRYEQY

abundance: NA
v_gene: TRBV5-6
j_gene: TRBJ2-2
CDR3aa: ASSLVPDTGELF

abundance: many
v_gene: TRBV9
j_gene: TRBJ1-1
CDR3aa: ASSVTGNTEAF

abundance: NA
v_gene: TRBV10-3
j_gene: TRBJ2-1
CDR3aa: AISESMAGEYNEQF

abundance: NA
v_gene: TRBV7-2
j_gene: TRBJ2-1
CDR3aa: ASSLALTGVIYNEQF

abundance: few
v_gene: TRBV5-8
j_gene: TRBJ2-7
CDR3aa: ASSSYRSYEQY

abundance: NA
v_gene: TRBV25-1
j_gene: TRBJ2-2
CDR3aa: ASLKVAGGVTGELF

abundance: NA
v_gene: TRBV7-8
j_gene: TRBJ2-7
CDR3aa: ASSLPGKRVHSEQY

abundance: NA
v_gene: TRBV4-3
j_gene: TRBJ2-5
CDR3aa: ASSQDRSAGGNQETQY

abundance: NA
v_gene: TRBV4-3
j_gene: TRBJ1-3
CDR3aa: ASSQDPRQISGNTIY

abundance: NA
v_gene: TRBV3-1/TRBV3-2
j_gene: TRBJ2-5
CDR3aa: ASSQDRVQETQY

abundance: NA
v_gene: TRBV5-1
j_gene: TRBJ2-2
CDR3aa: ASSGTGSSNTGELF

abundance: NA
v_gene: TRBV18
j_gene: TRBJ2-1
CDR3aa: ASSPRGGRPYNEQF